The 21 T cell receptor beta chains listed next were all sequenced from one sample in a study of OX40 agonist ivuxolimab in advanced cancers. Sequencing used immunoSEQ multiplex PCR; TCRdb keeps in-frame clones, though not all of them. The profile shows some 86,000 clones, approximately 91% of them singletons. The input for sequencing was CD4+ or CD8+ T cells sorted from blood, taken in a trial of the OX40 agonist ivuxolimab. Source of these receptors: an adult with an advanced solid tumor such as melanoma, head and neck, liver or kidney cancer.

This chain connects TRBV20-1 to TRBJ2-1, with 7 bases that match TRBD2. Germline CDR1 and CDR2: DFQATT and SNEGSKA (reference sequence). After removal of 3 bases from V and 8 bases from J, the junction contained 1 base not matched to a gene. This CDR3 is built from 11 residues. CDR3 sequence reads: CSASRGDEQFF. DNA of the CDR3: TGCAGTGCTAGTCGGGGGGATGAGCAGTTCTTC.

The rearrangement joins TRBV11-2 to TRBJ2-7; 10 bases agree with TRBD2. Germline V gene lookup returns CDR1 SGHAT and CDR2 FQNNGV. The CDR3 sequence is 13 residues long. Trimming at V came to 5 bases and at J to 6 bases, leaving 4 bases not matched to a gene. The CDR3, as DNA: TGTGCCAGCAGCGAAGGACTAGCGGCCGAGCAGTACTTC. Amino acids: CASSEGLAAEQYF.

The gene calls are TRBV28 and TRBJ1-1; D might be TRBD1 (5 bases). This CDR3 spans 14 amino acids. The V gene's germline CDR1 is MDHEN and CDR2 SYDVKM. V was cut by 2 bases and J by 1 base, with 8 bases left in between. In DNA form, the CDR3 reads TGTGCCAGCAGTTTAGTCGGGGCGAACACTGAAGCTTTCTTT. Translating gives CASSLVGANTEAFF.

Here the CDR3 reads CASTAPLAGAQYF. The CDR3 DNA follows: TGTGCCAGCACCGCACCTCTAGCGGGAGCGCAGTACTTC. The chain has TRBV28 and TRBJ2-7, with 10 positions matching TRBD2. Germline CDR1 is MDHEN and CDR2 is SYDVKM. With V trimmed by 7 bases and J by 9 bases, 9 bases remained unmatched. CDR3 size: 13 residues.

The V and J genes are TRBV4-2 and TRBJ2-5, with no clear D. The V end was cut by 1 base, the J end by 4 bases, with 19 bases between. Germline V gives CDR1 LGHNA, CDR2 YNFKEQ. This CDR3 contains 17 residues. The CDR3 region has the DNA TGTGCCAGCAGCCAAGGTACGATCTTACCCCTGGGAGAGACCCAGTACTTC. It codes for CASSQGTILPLGETQYF.

V gene TRBV5-6 combines with J gene TRBJ1-2; 7 nucleotides line up with TRBD1. Trimming took 3 bases from V and 3 from J; bases not matched to a gene: 8. This CDR3 has 15 amino acids. Germline V gene sequence: CDR1 SGHDT, CDR2 YYEEEE. Here the CDR3 DNA reads TGTGCCAGCAGCTATCAGGACAGGCCCTACTATGGCTACACCTTC. Translation gives CASSYQDRPYYGYTF.

The rearrangement joins TRBV2 to TRBJ1-5, with TRBD1 matching over 7 bases. The junction had 5 bases not matched to a gene; V was cut back by 6 bases and J by 3 bases. Germline CDR1 reads SNHLY; CDR2 reads FYNNEI. This CDR3 has 14 amino acids. The CDR3 bases are TGTGCCAGCAGGGGCGGACAGGTCAATCAGCCCCAGCATTTT. Amino acid sequence: CASRGGQVNQPQHF.

This clone has only one observation. The CDR3 loop reads CASSLDSPDTQYF. Written as DNA, the CDR3 is TGTGCCAGCAGCTTGGACTCTCCGGATACGCAGTATTTT. The rearrangement joins TRBV5-4 to TRBJ2-3, with unresolved D. The CDR3 sequence is 13 residues long. The V and J ends lost 0 bases and 6 bases respectively, with 8 bases between them. The V gene's germline CDR1 is SGHNT and CDR2 YYREEE (reference sequence).

V gene TRBV7-6 combines with J gene TRBJ1-5; no clear D gene. The V end was cut by 2 bases, the J end by 2 bases, with 13 bases between. The CDR3 has 16 residues. The germline V gene has CDR1 SGHVS and CDR2 FNYEAQ. CDR3 residues: CASSLLGVSGNQPQHF. The CDR3 bases are TGTGCCAGCAGCTTACTCGGCGTCAGTGGCAATCAGCCCCAGCATTTT.

This rearrangement joins TRBV6-6 to TRBJ2-7, with TRBD2 matching 9 bases. In germline, CDR1 is MNHNY, CDR2 SVGAGI (reference sequence). The V segment lost 7 bases and the J segment 3 bases; nucleotides outside the gene matches: 10. This CDR3 contains 15 residues. CDR3 sequence reads: CASNDGVTSGYEQYF. DNA of the CDR3: TGTGCCAGCAACGACGGGGTGACTAGCGGCTACGAGCAGTACTTC.

This chain uses TRBV7-9 with TRBJ2-1; D may be TRBD2 (6 bases). V was clipped by 7 bases and J by 4 bases, with 14 bases between them. Per germline, CDR1 SEHNR and CDR2 FQNEAQ (reference sequence). The CDR3 is 14 amino acids. CDR3 protein: CASNIVLAYNEQFF. CDR3 sequence (DNA): TGTGCCAGCAATATAGTACTAGCTTACAATGAGCAGTTCTTC.

The chain links TRBV5-6 to TRBJ1-2; a possible D gene is TRBD1 (5 bases). V was clipped by 0 bases and J by 8 bases, with 20 bases between them. The CDR3 runs to 16 residues. Germline CDR1 SGHDT, CDR2 YYEEEE. The CDR3 loop reads CASSLVGERQLSGYTF. The CDR3 region has the DNA TGTGCCAGCAGCTTGGTCGGGGAGAGACAGCTATCGGGCTACACCTTC.

The V call is TRBV9, the J call TRBJ1-4, with TRBD1 matching over 8 bases. The CDR3 length is 14 residues. The germline V gene encodes CDR1 SGDLS and CDR2 YYNGEE. Trimming took 2 bases from V and 7 from J; bases not matched to a gene: 4. In DNA form, the CDR3 reads TGTGCCAGCAGCGTGGACAGGGTTGGTGAAAAACTGTTTTTT. Translation gives CASSVDRVGEKLFF.

V and J are TRBV9 and TRBJ1-3; unclear D gene. Per the germline V gene, CDR1 is SGDLS and CDR2 is YYNGEE. The CDR3 extends over 14 amino acids. The V gene lost 0 bases and the J gene lost 4 bases, with 8 bases spanning the gap. In DNA, the CDR3 is TGTGCCAGCAGCGTAGCCCCTATCGGAAACACCATATATTTT. Translating gives CASSVAPIGNTIYF.

The chain is built from TRBV19 and TRBJ2-3; 8 bases match TRBD2. The CDR3 has 16 residues. Germline V gene data show CDR1 as LNHDA and CDR2 as SQIVND (reference sequence). V lost 3 bases to trimming and J lost 4 bases; unmatched junction nucleotides: 9. The CDR3, as DNA: TGTGCCAGTAGTATTCCGGGACTAGGGGTCTCAGATACGCAGTATTTT. It translates to CASSIPGLGVSDTQYF.

The sample holds one count of this clone. The J gene is TRBJ1-1, the V gene TRBV15, with TRBD1 identical over 9 bases. This CDR3 contains 16 residues. Germline loops: CDR1 LNHNV, CDR2 YYDKDF (reference sequence). The trim removed 1 base at V and 6 bases at J, leaving 9 bases unmatched. This chain's CDR3 is CATSRGDRVVFPEAFF. DNA for the CDR3: TGTGCCACCAGCAGAGGGGACAGGGTGGTGTTCCCTGAAGCTTTCTTT.

The chain employs TRBV9 and TRBJ1-4; TRBD1 matches 12 bases. Germline CDR1 is SGDLS and CDR2 is YYNGEE. The CDR3 is 16 residues long. J gave up 8 bases and V 0 bases, and 5 bases lay outside the gene matches. Here the CDR3 DNA reads TGTGCCAGCAGCGTAGCACCGGGACAGGGGGCGGAAAAACTGTTTTTT. This translates into CASSVAPGQGAEKLFF.

The rearrangement uses TRBV11-2 and TRBJ2-1; possible D gene TRBD2, 6 bases. The V end lost 2 bases, the J end lost 7 bases, and 18 bases lay between the germline ends. There are 16 residues in the CDR3. CDR1 SGHAT and CDR2 FQNNGV come from the germline V gene. The DNA of the CDR3 is TGTGCCAGCAGCTTATCCGGGACTCCTATAAGTAATGAGCAGTTCTTC. Its protein product is CASSLSGTPISNEQFF.

The J gene is TRBJ1-1, the V gene TRBV7-2; D not resolved. V lost 2 bases, J lost 4 bases, and 5 bases lay in between. Germline-derived CDR1 and CDR2 are SGHTA and FQGNSA. This CDR3 spans 12 amino acids. The CDR3 region is CASSLFATEAFF. In DNA, the CDR3 is TGTGCCAGCAGCTTATTCGCCACTGAAGCTTTCTTT.

The chain employs TRBV4-1 and TRBJ2-5, with 9 nucleotides matching TRBD2. Germline-derived CDR1 and CDR2 are MGHRA and YSYEKL. Trimming cost V 0 bases and J 4 bases; bases outside gene matches: 0. The CDR3 is 14 residues long. The CDR3 loop is CASSQDSGRETQYF. CDR3 DNA sequence: TGCGCCAGCAGCCAAGATAGCGGGAGAGAGACCCAGTACTTC.

This chain links TRBV19 with TRBJ1-3, with D perhaps TRBD1 (5 bases). The ends were cut back, 6 bases at V and 2 bases at J, with 17 bases in the middle. CDR3 length: 16 amino acids. Germline V lookup: CDR1 LNHDA, CDR2 SQIVND (reference sequence). In DNA, the CDR3 is TGTGCCAGTAGAAAATGGGACGGCGGCCCTGGAAACACCATATATTTT. This sequence encodes CASRKWDGGPGNTIYF.